This T cell receptor beta chain stems from a study of regulatory T cells in long-lasting Graves disease. CDR3 regions were amplified by Arm-PCR using iRepertoire HTBI primers to build TCR beta libraries. One entry per CDR3 protein, called by TCRdb with MiXCR from the multiplex PCR reads. This sample has more than 300,000 distinct CDR3 sequences, with roughly a fifth found just once. As for time point: persistent/refractory GD, antithyroid drugs over 5 years with positive TRAb. Researchers made the TCR library from RNA that was extracted from PBMCs. The germline V gene has CDR1 DFQATT and CDR2 SNEGSKA (reference sequence). J was trimmed by 2 bases and V by 5 bases; bases with no gene match: 30. The CDR3 consists of 22 residues.

The starting material was peripheral blood mononuclear cells (PBMCs), obtained when the disease was refractory, from a patient treated with antithyroid drugs. The chain carries TRBV20-1 and TRBJ2-7, with 10 bases matching TRBD2. This sequence was found in a female donor with Graves disease. The CDR3 DNA sequence: TGCAGTGCTGACGGTCTGCTAGCGGGAGATCAGGACCAAAGAACGAGTCCCTACGAGCAGTACTTC. This encodes CSADGLLAGDQDQRTSPYEQYF.